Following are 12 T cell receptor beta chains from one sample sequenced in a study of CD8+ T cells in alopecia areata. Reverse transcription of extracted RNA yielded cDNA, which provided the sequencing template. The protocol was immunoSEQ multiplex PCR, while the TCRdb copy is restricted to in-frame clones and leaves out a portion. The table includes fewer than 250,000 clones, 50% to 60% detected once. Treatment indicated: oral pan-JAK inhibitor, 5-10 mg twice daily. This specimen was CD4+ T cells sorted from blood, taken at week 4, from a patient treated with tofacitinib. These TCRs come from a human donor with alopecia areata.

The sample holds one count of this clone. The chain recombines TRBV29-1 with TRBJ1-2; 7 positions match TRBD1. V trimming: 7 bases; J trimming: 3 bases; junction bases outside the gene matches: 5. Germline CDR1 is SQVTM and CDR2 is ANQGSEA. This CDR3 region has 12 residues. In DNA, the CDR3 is TGCAGCGCGACAGGGAGCTACTATGGCTACACCTTC. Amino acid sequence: CSATGSYYGYTF.

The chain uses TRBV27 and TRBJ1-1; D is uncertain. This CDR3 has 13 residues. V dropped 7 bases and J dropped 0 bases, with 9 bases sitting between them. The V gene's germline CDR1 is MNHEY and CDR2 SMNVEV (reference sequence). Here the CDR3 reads CASTSRLNTEAFF. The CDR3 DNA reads TGTGCCAGCACAAGCAGGCTGAACACTGAAGCTTTCTTT.

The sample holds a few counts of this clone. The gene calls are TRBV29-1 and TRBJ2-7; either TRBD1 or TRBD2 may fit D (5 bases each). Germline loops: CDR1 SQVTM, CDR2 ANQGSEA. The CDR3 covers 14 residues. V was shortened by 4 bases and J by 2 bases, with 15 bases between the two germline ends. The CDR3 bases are TGCAGCGTTGTCGGGACGCGTAATACCTACGAGCAGTACTTC. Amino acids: CSVVGTRNTYEQYF.

CDR3 region: CSAVKGNEQFF. Here the CDR3 DNA reads TGCAGTGCTGTGAAAGGGAATGAGCAGTTCTTC. The chain links TRBV20-1 to TRBJ2-1; no clear D. V lost 5 bases to trimming and J lost 7 bases, with 9 bases between them. Germline V CDR1 and CDR2: DFQATT, SNEGSKA (reference sequence). This CDR3 is 11 amino acids long.

CDR3 residues: CSVTRDRVSYEQYF. CDR3 nucleotide sequence: TGCAGCGTTACCAGGGACAGGGTGAGCTACGAGCAGTACTTC. This rearrangement joins TRBV29-1 to TRBJ2-7, with 9 bases fitting TRBD1. There are 14 residues in the CDR3. V dropped 5 bases and J dropped 3; count of bases not matched to a gene: 8. CDR1 SQVTM and CDR2 ANQGSEA come from the germline V gene.

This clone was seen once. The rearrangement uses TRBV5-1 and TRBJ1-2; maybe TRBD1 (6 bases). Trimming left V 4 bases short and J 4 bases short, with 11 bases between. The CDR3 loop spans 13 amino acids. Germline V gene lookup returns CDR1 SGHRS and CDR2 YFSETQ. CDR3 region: CASSPDSSYGYTF. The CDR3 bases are TGCGCCAGCAGCCCGGACAGCAGCTATGGCTACACCTTC. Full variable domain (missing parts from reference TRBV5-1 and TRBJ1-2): KAGVTQTPRYLIKTRGQQVTLSCSPISGHRSVSWYQQTPGQGLQFLFEYFSETQRNKGNFPGRFSGRQFSNSRSEMNVSTLELGDSALYLCASSPDSSYGYTFGSGTRLTVV.

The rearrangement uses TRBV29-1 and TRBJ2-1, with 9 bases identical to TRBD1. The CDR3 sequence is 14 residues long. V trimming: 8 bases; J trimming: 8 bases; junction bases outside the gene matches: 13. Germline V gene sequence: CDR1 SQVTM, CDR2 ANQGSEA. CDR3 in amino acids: CSSKTGGAGYEQFF. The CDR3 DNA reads TGCAGCTCGAAAACAGGGGGCGCCGGCTATGAGCAGTTCTTC.

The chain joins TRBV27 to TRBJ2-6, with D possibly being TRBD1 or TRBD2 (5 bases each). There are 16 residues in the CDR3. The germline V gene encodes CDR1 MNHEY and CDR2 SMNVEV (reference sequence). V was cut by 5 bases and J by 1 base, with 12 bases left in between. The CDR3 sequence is CASSRDQQSGANVLTF. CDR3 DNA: TGTGCCAGCAGTCGGGACCAGCAATCTGGGGCCAACGTCCTGACTTTC. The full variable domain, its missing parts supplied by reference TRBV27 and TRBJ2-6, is EAQVTQNPRYLITVTGKKLTVTCSQNMNHEYMSWYRQDPGLGLRQIYYSMNVEVTDKGDVPEGYKVSRKEKRNFPLILESPSPNQTSLYFCASSRDQQSGANVLTFGAGSRLTVL.

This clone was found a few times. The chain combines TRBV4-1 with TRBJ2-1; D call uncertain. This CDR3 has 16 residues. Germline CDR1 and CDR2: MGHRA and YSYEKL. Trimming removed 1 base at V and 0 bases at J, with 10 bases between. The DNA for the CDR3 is TGCGCCAGCAGCCAAGTGAACATAATCTCCTACAATGAGCAGTTCTTC. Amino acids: CASSQVNIISYNEQFF.

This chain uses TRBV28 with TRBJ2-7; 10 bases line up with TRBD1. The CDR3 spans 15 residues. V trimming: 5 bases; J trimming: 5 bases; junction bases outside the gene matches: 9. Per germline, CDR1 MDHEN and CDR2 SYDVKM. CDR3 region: CASSITGQGKDEQYF. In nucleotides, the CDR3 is TGTGCCAGCAGTATAACGGGACAGGGGAAGGACGAGCAGTACTTC. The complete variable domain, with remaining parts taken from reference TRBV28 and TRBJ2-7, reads DVKVTQSSRYLVKRTGEKVFLECVQDMDHENMFWYRQDPGLGLRLIYFSYDVKMKEKGDIPEGYSVSREKKERFSLILESASTNQTSMYLCASSITGQGKDEQYFGPGTRLTVT.

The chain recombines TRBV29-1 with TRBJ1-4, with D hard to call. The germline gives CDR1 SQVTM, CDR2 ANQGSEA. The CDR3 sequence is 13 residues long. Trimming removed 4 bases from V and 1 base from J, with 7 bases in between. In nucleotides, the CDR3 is TGCAGCGTTGTAGAGGGAACTAATGAAAAACTGTTTTTT. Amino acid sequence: CSVVEGTNEKLFF.

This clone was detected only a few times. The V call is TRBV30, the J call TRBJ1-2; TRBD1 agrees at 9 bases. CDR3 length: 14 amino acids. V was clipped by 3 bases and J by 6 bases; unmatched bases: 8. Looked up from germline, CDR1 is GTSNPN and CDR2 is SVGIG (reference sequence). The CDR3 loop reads CAWRALGQGNGYTF. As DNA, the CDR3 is TGTGCCTGGAGGGCCCTCGGACAGGGGAATGGCTACACCTTC.